These 24 T cell receptor beta chains share one sample of origin, sequenced in a study of cytomegalovirus exposure and HLA in healthy donors. 13 Jbeta primers and 60 Vbeta primers were used for the PCR. Assay used: immunoSEQ multiplex PCR; TCRdb lists only in-frame clones, some missing. This table holds some 170,000 clones, 75% found once. Input material: PBMCs. The receptors come from a woman aged 50 to 60 in good health and CMV-seropositive.

The chain uses TRBV6-4 and TRBJ2-2; 7 bases align to TRBD1. Germline V gene data show CDR1 as MRHNA and CDR2 as SNTAGT. The CDR3 has 14 residues. The V and J ends lost 5 bases and 1 base, in that order; junction bases with no gene match: 1. The CDR3 DNA sequence: TGTGCCAGCAGTCGGACAGGGAACACCGGGGAGCTGTTTTTT. Its protein is CASSRTGNTGELFF.

The rearrangement joins TRBV7-3 to TRBJ2-2; TRBD2 aligns across 13 bases. Trimming cost V 4 bases and J 7 bases; bases outside gene matches: 6. This CDR3 spans 16 amino acids. CDR1 SGHTA and CDR2 FQGTGA come from the germline V gene. The CDR3 here is CASSSLLAGGFGELFF. In DNA, the CDR3 is TGTGCCAGCAGCTCCTTACTAGCGGGGGGGTTCGGGGAGCTGTTTTTT.

The rearrangement joins TRBV5-1 to TRBJ2-7; 10 bases match TRBD2. The CDR3 has 15 amino acids. Per the germline V gene, CDR1 is SGHRS and CDR2 is YFSETQ. Losses at the gene ends were 4 bases for V and 2 bases for J; bases not matched to a gene: 6. Here the CDR3 reads CASSLERGGPYEQYF. The CDR3 DNA follows: TGCGCCAGCAGCCTAGAGCGGGGGGGACCCTACGAGCAGTACTTC.

V is TRBV18 and J is TRBJ1-1, with D possibly matching TRBD1 (6 bases). The CDR3 loop spans 14 amino acids. Germline CDR1 and CDR2: KGHSH and LQKENI. V was clipped by 4 bases and J by 5 bases, with 14 bases between them. CDR3 region: CASSLQGPGTEAFF. The CDR3 nucleotides read TGTGCCAGCTCACTTCAGGGGCCGGGAACTGAAGCTTTCTTT.

The chain links TRBV2 to TRBJ1-1, with 8 bases identical to TRBD1. The germline CDR1 and CDR2 sequences are SNHLY and FYNNEI. This CDR3 spans 13 amino acids. V lost 6 bases to trimming and J lost 6 bases; unmatched junction nucleotides: 6. The CDR3 sequence is CASRQQGEPEAFF. The CDR3 nucleotides are TGTGCCAGCAGACAACAGGGGGAGCCTGAAGCTTTCTTT.

V is TRBV19 and J is TRBJ1-5, with D possibly TRBD1 on 6 matching bases. V was shortened by 5 bases and J by 6 bases, with 11 bases between the two germline ends. This CDR3 spans 13 amino acids. Per the germline V gene, CDR1 is LNHDA and CDR2 is SQIVND (reference sequence). The CDR3 is CASSEQGGQPQHF. The CDR3 DNA reads TGTGCCAGTAGTGAACAGGGCGGTCAGCCCCAGCATTTT.

This clone was seen only a few times. The chain has TRBV5-1 and TRBJ1-2, with 9 bases that match TRBD1. Trimming cost V 5 bases and J 6 bases; bases outside gene matches: 11. This CDR3 contains 15 residues. Germline CDR1 is SGHRS and CDR2 is YFSETQ. In DNA form, the CDR3 reads TGCGCCAGCAGGTTCCGGACAGGGGTAAGGGATGGCTACACCTTC. It translates to CASRFRTGVRDGYTF.

The V call is TRBV2, the J call TRBJ1-2; D is undetermined. The V end was cut by 6 bases, the J end by 3 bases, with 11 bases between. The length of the CDR3 is 13 residues. Germline CDR1 and CDR2: SNHLY and FYNNEI. The CDR3 DNA sequence: TGTGCCAGCAGAATAGAGGAGTACTATGGCTACACCTTC. Protein: CASRIEEYYGYTF.

This clone was found a few times. The V call is TRBV5-6, the J call TRBJ2-7; TRBD1 agrees at 8 bases. The germline CDR1 and CDR2 sequences are SGHDT and YYEEEE. This CDR3 comprises 15 residues. V dropped 4 bases and J dropped 1; count of bases not matched to a gene: 7. CDR3 nucleotides: TGTGCCAGCAGCCAGATGACAGGGGAGTCCTACGAGCAGTACTTC. Its protein product is CASSQMTGESYEQYF.

This clone is a singleton in its sample. V usage is TRBV6-1 and J usage is TRBJ1-6; possibly TRBD1 for D (5 bases). The CDR3 consists of 14 residues. Germline lookup yields CDR1 MNHNS and CDR2 SASEGT. Between the trimmed V and J ends, which lost 1 base and 9 bases, there was a span of 10 bases. The CDR3 spells CASSEEGRISPLHF. The CDR3 DNA sequence: TGTGCCAGCAGTGAAGAGGGGCGGATTTCACCCCTCCACTTT.

The chain joins TRBV5-1 to TRBJ1-2; no clear D gene. The germline V gene has CDR1 SGHRS and CDR2 YFSETQ. The CDR3 loop spans 13 amino acids. Trimming removed 0 bases at V and 7 bases at J, with 10 bases between. Written as DNA, the CDR3 is TGCGCCAGCAGCTTGGGCCCTCTGGCTGGCTACACCTTC. Its protein is CASSLGPLAGYTF.

This rearrangement joins TRBV7-9 to TRBJ1-4; 9 bases align to TRBD1. J lost 7 bases, V lost 5 bases, and 5 bases had no gene match. The length of the CDR3 is 14 residues. In germline, CDR1 is SEHNR, CDR2 FQNEAQ (reference sequence). CDR3 in DNA: TGTGCCAGCAGCCCCGGGACAGGGATTGAAAAACTGTTTTTT. Translated, it gives CASSPGTGIEKLFF.

This chain uses TRBV30 with TRBJ1-3; maybe TRBD1 (6 bases). The CDR3 is 18 amino acids. Germline CDR1 and CDR2: GTSNPN and SVGIG (reference sequence). V lost 0 bases and J lost 2, with 20 bases in between. The CDR3 region is CAWSVPGTSLRAGNTIYF. CDR3 sequence (DNA): TGTGCCTGGAGTGTACCCGGGACAAGTCTACGAGCTGGAAACACCATATATTTT.

There are a few counts of this clone. The sample holds other DNA sequences that translate to the same CDR3. This sequence joins TRBV2 and TRBJ1-1; a possible D gene is TRBD1 (5 bases). CDR1 is SNHLY and CDR2 is FYNNEI in the germline V gene. V was clipped by 7 bases and J by 2 bases, with 11 bases between them. The CDR3 length is 13 residues. The CDR3 DNA sequence: TGTGCCAGCAACCCAGACAGAAACACTGAAGCTTTCTTT. Translating it yields CASNPDRNTEAFF.

The chain has TRBV7-9 and TRBJ1-4; the D gene is possibly TRBD1 (5 bases). CDR1 is SEHNR and CDR2 is FQNEAQ in the germline V gene (reference sequence). The length of the CDR3 is 17 residues. Trimming shortened V by 5 bases and J by 0 bases, and 16 bases separated the two germline ends. The CDR3 DNA is TGTGCCAGCAGCCCGGGGGGGGACCCATCAACTAATGAAAAACTGTTTTTT. Amino acid sequence: CASSPGGDPSTNEKLFF.

The rearrangement links TRBV19 to TRBJ2-2; 12 bases agree with TRBD2. The CDR3 loop spans 15 amino acids. Germline V gives CDR1 LNHDA, CDR2 SQIVND (reference sequence). With 7 bases clipped from V and 6 bases from J, the junction kept 6 bases outside the gene matches. CDR3 bases: TGTGCCAGTACCGGGGGACTAGCGGGTGCCGGGGAGCTGTTTTTT. It translates to CASTGGLAGAGELFF. The whole variable domain, filled in from reference TRBV19 and TRBJ2-2, reads DGGITQSPKYLFRKEGQNVTLSCEQNLNHDAMYWYRQDPGQGLRLIYYSQIVNDFQKGDIAEGYSVSREKKESFPLTVTSAQKNPTAFYLCASTGGLAGAGELFFGEGSRLTVL.

The chain employs TRBV2 and TRBJ1-4; 9 bases are shared with TRBD1. CDR3 length: 15 residues. The V segment lost 6 bases and the J segment 8 bases; nucleotides outside the gene matches: 10. The germline V gene has CDR1 SNHLY and CDR2 FYNNEI. The CDR3 sequence is CASRITGGGREKLFF. As DNA, the CDR3 is TGTGCCAGCAGGATAACAGGGGGCGGACGCGAAAAACTGTTTTTT.

DNA for the CDR3: TGTGCCAGCAGCTTAGGCCGACAGGGCAACACCTTC. The encoded protein is CASSLGRQGNTF. The chain uses TRBV7-9 and TRBJ1-2, with 7 nucleotides matching TRBD1. The ends lost 1 base at V and 12 bases at J; junction bases unmatched: 5. Per germline, CDR1 SEHNR and CDR2 FQNEAQ (reference sequence). The CDR3 is made up of 12 amino acids. Variable domain in full (rest from reference TRBV7-9 and TRBJ1-2): DTGVSQNPRHKITKRGQNVTFRCDPISEHNRLYWYRQTLGQGPEFLTYFQNEAQLEKSRLLSDRFSAERPKGSFSTLEIQRTEQGDSAMYLCASSLGRQGNTFGSGTRLTVV.

The chain recombines TRBV5-1 with TRBJ2-2, with D hard to call. CDR3 length equals 16 residues. Germline CDR1 and CDR2: SGHRS and YFSETQ. Trimming shortened V by 4 bases and J by 4 bases, and 17 bases separated the two germline ends. The CDR3 DNA sequence: TGCGCCAGCAGCCCCCTTCTTGGGCTGAGCACCGGGGAGCTGTTTTTT. This encodes CASSPLLGLSTGELFF.

This chain links TRBV29-1 with TRBJ1-1; D is unresolved. This CDR3 has 13 amino acids. Germline V CDR1 and CDR2: SQVTM, ANQGSEA. Trimming pared 1 base from V and 1 base from J, leaving 7 bases between. CDR3 in DNA: TGCAGCGTTGAAGCCCCCCAGAACACTGAAGCTTTCTTT. Residues: CSVEAPQNTEAFF.

The chain joins TRBV12-5 to TRBJ1-5; a possible D gene is TRBD1 (5 bases). The germline V gene encodes CDR1 LGHNT and CDR2 FRNRAP. Trimming cost V 8 bases and J 4 bases, with 9 bases left between them. CDR3 size: 12 residues. The CDR3 nucleotides are TGTGCTAGTCGGCAGGGTAATCAGCCCCAGCATTTT. Protein sequence: CASRQGNQPQHF.

The chain is built from TRBV19 and TRBJ1-1, with D tentatively TRBD1 (6 bases). Germline-derived CDR1 and CDR2 are LNHDA and SQIVND (reference sequence). V was trimmed by 3 bases and J by 3 bases, leaving 8 bases between them. CDR3 length equals 13 residues. The CDR3 DNA sequence: TGTGCCAGTAGTATTTGGGGGCACACTGAAGCTTTCTTT. Encoded protein: CASSIWGHTEAFF.

This rearrangement joins TRBV5-5 to TRBJ1-2; D not certain. Trimming stripped 3 bases from V and 4 bases from J, with 10 bases between. The CDR3 spans 13 residues. The germline V gene has CDR1 SGHKS and CDR2 YYEKEE (reference sequence). CDR3 residues: CASSSQFAYGYTF. The CDR3 DNA reads as TGTGCCAGCAGCTCCCAGTTCGCCTATGGCTACACCTTC.

This clone was recorded a few times. The chain has TRBV5-6 and TRBJ1-2; 10 positions match TRBD1. The V gene end was trimmed by 2 bases and the J gene end by 3 bases; junction bases not matched to a gene: 7. From germline, CDR1 is SGHDT and CDR2 YYEEEE. The CDR3 totals 16 residues. CDR3: CASSFSPGQGYYGYTF. DNA for the CDR3: TGTGCCAGCAGCTTCAGTCCGGGACAGGGGTACTATGGCTACACCTTC.